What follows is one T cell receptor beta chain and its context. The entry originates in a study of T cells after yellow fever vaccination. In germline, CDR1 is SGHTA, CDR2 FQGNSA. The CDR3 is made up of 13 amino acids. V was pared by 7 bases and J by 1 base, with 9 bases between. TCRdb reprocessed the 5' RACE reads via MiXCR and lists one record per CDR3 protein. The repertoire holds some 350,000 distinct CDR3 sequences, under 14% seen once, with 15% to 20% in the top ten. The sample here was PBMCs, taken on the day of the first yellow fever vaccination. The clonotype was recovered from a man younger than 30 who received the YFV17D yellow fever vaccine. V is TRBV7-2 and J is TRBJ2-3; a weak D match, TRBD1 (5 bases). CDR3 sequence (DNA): TGTGCCAGCACCTGGGGCGGCACAGATACGCAGTATTTT. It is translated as CASTWGGTDTQYF.